This TCR beta chain was recorded in a study of T cells in Graves' hyperthyroidism and ophthalmopathy. RNA transcripts were the template for amplifying TCR beta CDR3 regions. TCR CDR3 underwent first-round RT-PCR with the HTBI primer set. TCRdb used MiXCR to reprocess the multiplex PCR reads, holding one entry per CDR3 protein. Among about 510,000 distinct CDR3 sequences listed, approximately 48% were seen once. Uncontrolled infection, other autoimmune disease, pregnancy or lactation led to exclusion. Clinicians diagnosed patients from clinical symptoms, serum thyroxine and TRAb, thyroid ultrasound and orbital computed tomography. A note on this clonotype: Its antigen remains unidentified.

The CDR3 has 13 amino acids. V lost 7 bases to trimming and J lost 0 bases, with 10 bases between them. Per germline, CDR1 SGHTA and CDR2 FQGNSA. Study results and caveats: Ophthalmopathy was model-predicted a median roughly six months pre-onset. A model using 13 V-J features told ophthalmopathy apart from stable hyperthyroidism.

The sequence was collected from an adult woman with Graves' disease, either hyperthyroidism or ophthalmopathy (not recorded which). The chain recombines TRBV7-2 with TRBJ2-7; the D is unclear. The sample taken for sequencing was peripheral blood or thyroid tissue (not recorded which). The CDR3 bases are TGTGCCAGCACCAAGCGCCGCTCCTACGAGCAGTACTTC. This gives the protein CASTKRRSYEQYF.